This T cell receptor (beta chain) came from a study of CD4 T cells in relation to SARS-CoV-2 and coronaviruses. Study-level information: Of the patients, fewer than ten were male, a few female, two Hispanic. Findings and limits, study-wide: Samples before the pandemic and after infection were not matched within any donor.

V gave up 1 base and J gave up 0 bases, with 8 bases separating them. CDR3 length: 15 amino acids. Germline loops: CDR1 SGHKS, CDR2 YYEKEE (reference sequence). Remarks on this clone: Its cognate antigen is unknown.

Deep TCR-beta sequencing used DNA from uncultured naive and memory CD4+ T cells. Assay used: immunoSEQ multiplex PCR; TCRdb lists only in-frame clones, some missing. This table holds tens of thousands of clones, roughly nine tenths found once. The V call is TRBV5-5, the J call TRBJ1-5, with D maybe TRBD1 (5 bases). This TCR derives from an adult with COVID-19. The sample comprised naive CD4+ T cells from PBMCs. The subset here: naive CD4+ T cells isolated by negative enrichment. The CDR3 region is CASSLSGASNQPQHF. The DNA for the CDR3 is TGTGCCAGCAGCTTGTCTGGGGCTAGCAATCAGCCCCAGCATTTT.